The 27 T cell receptor beta chains presented below share a single source sample, sequenced in a study of PD-1 blockade in mismatch repair-deficient tumors. Assay: immunoSEQ multiplex PCR; the TCRdb copy retains only in-frame clones and omits some. Of approximately 120,000 clones listed, about 85% are singletons. The input for sequencing was peripheral blood, taken 44 weeks after starting pembrolizumab. The receptors derive from an adult with mismatch repair-deficient cancer.

This clone was recorded once. The genes are TRBV11-3 and TRBJ2-1; 13 positions match TRBD2. Trimming cost V 3 bases and J 12 bases; bases outside gene matches: 5. The CDR3 totals 14 residues. In germline, CDR1 is SGHNT, CDR2 YENEEA. The CDR3 loop reads CASSFGTSGIGQFF. CDR3 DNA sequence: TGTGCCAGCAGCTTCGGGACTAGCGGGATTGGGCAGTTCTTC. Using reference TRBV11-3 and TRBJ2-1 for the parts outside the CDR3, the full variable domain is EAGVVQSPRYKIIEKKQPVAFWCNPISGHNTLYWYLQNLGQGPELLIRYENEEAVDDSQLPKDRFSAERLKGVDSTLKIQPAELGDSAVYLCASSFGTSGIGQFFGPGTRLTVL.

The count of this clone is one. The V call is TRBV10-3, the J call TRBJ2-3, with D unresolved. The germline V gene encodes CDR1 ENHRY and CDR2 SYGVKD. There are 13 residues in the CDR3. V was pared by 4 bases and J by 4 bases, with 9 bases between. The CDR3 nucleotides read TGTGCCATCAGTGGTCGGAGTTCAGATACGCAGTATTTT. Translating it yields CAISGRSSDTQYF.

The chain employs TRBV10-3 and TRBJ2-3, with 7 bases fitting TRBD1. V was clipped by 0 bases and J by 5 bases; unmatched bases: 8. The CDR3 consists of 16 residues. The germline V gene encodes CDR1 ENHRY and CDR2 SYGVKD. The CDR3 sequence: CAISESTGAKVDTQYF. CDR3 coding DNA: TGTGCCATCAGTGAGTCAACAGGGGCAAAGGTAGATACGCAGTATTTT.

V is TRBV7-2 and J is TRBJ2-3; no clear D gene. Germline V gene data show CDR1 as SGHTA and CDR2 as FQGNSA. V gave up 7 bases and J gave up 2 bases, with 19 bases separating them. The CDR3 is 16 amino acids. The CDR3 DNA reads as TGTGCCAGCACCCCAGGCGCGAAGCGAAACACAGATACGCAGTATTTT. It is translated as CASTPGAKRNTDTQYF.

CDR3 residues: CASSRIDLGDYTGELFF. The CDR3 DNA follows: TGCGCCAGCAGCCGGATCGACCTGGGGGACTATACCGGGGAGCTGTTTTTT. V gene TRBV4-1 combines with J gene TRBJ2-2; 7 nucleotides agree with TRBD2. Germline V gene sequence: CDR1 MGHRA, CDR2 YSYEKL. The CDR3 sequence is 17 residues long. V trimming: 4 bases; J trimming: 5 bases; junction bases outside the gene matches: 13.

The chain is built from TRBV6-6 and TRBJ2-3; D remains ambiguous. Germline CDR1 MNHNY, CDR2 SVGAGI (reference sequence). V shed 4 bases and J shed 8 bases, with 16 bases lying between them. This CDR3 has 14 residues. The CDR3 bases are TGTGCCAGCAGTTTCTCCCCAGGTGAAGGTACGCAGTATTTT. Translated, it gives CASSFSPGEGTQYF.

The chain joins TRBV14 to TRBJ2-5; 8 bases match TRBD1. The CDR3 is 15 amino acids. CDR1 and CDR2 (germline): SGHDN, FVKESK. The V segment lost 9 bases and the J segment 4 bases; nucleotides outside the gene matches: 13. The CDR3 protein is CARAPPGQVGETQYF. The DNA of the CDR3 is TGTGCCAGAGCTCCCCCGGGACAGGTGGGAGAGACCCAGTACTTC. Variable domain in full (rest from reference TRBV14 and TRBJ2-5): EAGVTQFPSHSVIEKGQTVTLRCDPISGHDNLYWYRRVMGKEIKFLLHFVKESKQDESGMPNNRFLAERTGGTYSTLKVQPAELEDSGVYFCARAPPGQVGETQYFGPGTRLLVL.

The CDR3 here is CASSTNGMGTGSYEQYF. Written as DNA, the CDR3 is TGTGCCAGCAGTACAAACGGGATGGGGACAGGGTCCTACGAGCAGTACTTC. V is TRBV28 and J is TRBJ2-7; the match to TRBD1 covers 9 bases. V shed 5 bases and J 1 base; nucleotides not matched to a gene: 12. Germline assignment: CDR1 MDHEN and CDR2 SYDVKM. This CDR3 region has 17 residues.

Here the CDR3 reads CASSRLAYEQYF. Here the CDR3 DNA reads TGTGCCAGCAGCCGACTAGCCTACGAGCAGTACTTC. The chain carries TRBV7-9 and TRBJ2-7, with D perhaps TRBD2 (6 bases). Per germline, CDR1 SEHNR and CDR2 FQNEAQ (reference sequence). V was shortened by 5 bases and J by 2 bases, with 7 bases between the two germline ends. The length of the CDR3 is 12 residues.

CDR3 nucleotides: TGCGCCAGCAGCCCGGGACAGAGACCCTACGAGCAGTACTTC. Its translation: CASSPGQRPYEQYF. The rearrangement links TRBV4-1 to TRBJ2-7, with 7 bases that match TRBD1. Per the germline V gene, CDR1 is MGHRA and CDR2 is YSYEKL. The V and J ends lost 4 bases and 2 bases, in that order; junction bases with no gene match: 5. The CDR3 sequence is 14 residues long.

The chain combines TRBV7-6 with TRBJ2-1; D may correspond to TRBD1 or TRBD2 (6 bases each). This CDR3 has 16 amino acids. Trimming removed 5 bases at V and 8 bases at J, with 22 bases between. The germline V gene has CDR1 SGHVS and CDR2 FNYEAQ. CDR3 sequence (DNA): TGTGCCAGCAGCCCTGAAGGAGGGGGAGTCAGTGATGAGCAGTTCTTC. It specifies CASSPEGGGVSDEQFF. Complete variable domain (other parts from reference TRBV7-6 and TRBJ2-1): GAGVSQSPRYKVTKRGQDVALRCDPISGHVSLYWYRQALGQGPEFLTYFNYEAQQDKSGLPNDRFSAERPEGSISTLTIQRTEQRDSAMYRCASSPEGGGVSDEQFFGPGTRLTVL.

This clone was counted once. The chain employs TRBV18 and TRBJ2-5; D call uncertain. Deletions cut 4 bases from V and 2 bases from J, with 5 bases between. The CDR3 totals 12 residues. Germline V gene data show CDR1 as KGHSH and CDR2 as LQKENI. The CDR3 region has the DNA TGTGCCAGCTCACGCCAACAAGAGACCCAGTACTTC. It encodes CASSRQQETQYF.

The chain recombines TRBV7-9 with TRBJ2-7; D perhaps matches TRBD1 (5 bases). Trimming left V 2 bases short and J 0 bases short, with 8 bases between. The CDR3 extends over 14 amino acids. CDR1 SEHNR and CDR2 FQNEAQ come from the germline V gene (reference sequence). CDR3 protein: CASSLQGSSYEQYF. The DNA for the CDR3 is TGTGCCAGCAGCTTACAGGGCAGCTCCTACGAGCAGTACTTC.

This clone was seen just once. The V gene is TRBV10-2, the J gene TRBJ2-7; D remains unclear. Germline CDR1 is WSHSY and CDR2 is SAAADI. V was pared by 0 bases and J by 2 bases, with 5 bases between. This CDR3 spans 13 amino acids. This CDR3 reads CASSESGPYEQYF. CDR3 in DNA: TGCGCCAGCAGTGAGTCAGGCCCCTACGAGCAGTACTTC.

This clone was observed a single time. The rearrangement uses TRBV21-1 and TRBJ1-2; TRBD1 is taken as the D call from the table, unchecked against the DNA. TRBV21-1 is a documented pseudogene. The CDR3 is 14 residues long. In nucleotides, the CDR3 is TGTGCCAGCAGCCCCGGGACAGCCCTCTATGGCTACACCTTC. Protein product: CASSPGTALYGYTF.

This clone has just one count. V is TRBV7-2 and J is TRBJ2-1; TRBD2 matches 12 bases. Germline lookup yields CDR1 SGHTA and CDR2 FQGNSA. The V and J ends lost 5 bases and 7 bases, in that order; junction bases with no gene match: 6. The CDR3 sequence is 15 residues long. This chain's CDR3 is CASSRAGTSGNEQFF. CDR3 DNA sequence: TGTGCCAGCAGCAGAGCCGGGACTAGCGGGAATGAGCAGTTCTTC.

Here the CDR3 DNA reads TGTGCCAGTTCCCTTGACCCCTCCTACGAGCAGTACTTC. Its protein is CASSLDPSYEQYF. The rearrangement joins TRBV6-5 to TRBJ2-7, with D hard to call. Trimming removed 9 bases at V and 0 bases at J, with 12 bases between. Germline V CDR1 and CDR2: MNHEY, SVGAGI. CDR3 length equals 13 residues.

The rearrangement uses TRBV2 and TRBJ2-3, with 10 bases identical to TRBD2. Germline-derived CDR1 and CDR2 are SNHLY and FYNNEI. The junction had 10 bases not matched to a gene; V was cut back by 8 bases and J by 5 bases. The CDR3 runs to 15 residues. The CDR3 nucleotides are TGTGCCAGCTCTGGCGAGCGGGAGGGCCGAGATACGCAGTATTTT. Translation: CASSGEREGRDTQYF.

This chain uses TRBV18 with TRBJ1-1; weak D call: TRBD1 (5 bases). The CDR3 contains 19 residues. V shed 2 bases and J shed 4 bases, with 26 bases lying between them. Germline loops: CDR1 KGHSH, CDR2 LQKENI. CDR3 sequence: CASSPLFLGGGTLGTEAFF. The CDR3 DNA is TGTGCCAGCTCACCATTATTTTTGGGGGGAGGGACTCTGGGCACTGAAGCTTTCTTT.

The V and J genes are TRBV10-1 and TRBJ2-1; D is uncertain. The CDR3 is made up of 15 amino acids. The V and J ends lost 0 bases and 4 bases respectively, with 10 bases between them. Germline V gene data show CDR1 as WNHNN and CDR2 as SYGVQD (reference sequence). The DNA for the CDR3 is TGCGCCAGCAGTGAGTCTCCAGCAGCATACAATGAGCAGTTCTTC. Translated, it gives CASSESPAAYNEQFF.

This clone appeared a few times. The chain carries TRBV6-1 and TRBJ2-7; D is uncertain. The CDR3 is 12 amino acids. Trimming stripped 3 bases from V and 3 bases from J, with 6 bases between. Germline V gives CDR1 MNHNS, CDR2 SASEGT. In DNA form, the CDR3 reads TGTGCCAGCAGTGATTTCCTCTACGAGCAGTACTTC. Residues: CASSDFLYEQYF.

The rearrangement joins TRBV4-2 to TRBJ2-7; no reliable D call. This CDR3 has 12 amino acids. V was cut by 3 bases and J by 3 bases, with 6 bases left in between. The germline gives CDR1 LGHNA, CDR2 YNFKEQ. Here the CDR3 reads CASSQAGYEQYF. The CDR3 DNA follows: TGTGCCAGCAGCCAGGCAGGCTACGAGCAGTACTTC.

The chain uses TRBV5-5 and TRBJ2-2, with D possibly being TRBD2 (6 bases). The V gene's germline CDR1 is SGHKS and CDR2 YYEKEE (reference sequence). The CDR3 covers 15 residues. Trimming pared 8 bases from V and 6 bases from J, leaving 20 bases between. CDR3 in amino acids: CASRGGASVSGELFF. CDR3 nucleotide sequence: TGTGCCAGTCGCGGCGGGGCTAGCGTTTCCGGGGAGCTGTTTTTT.

CDR3 sequence (DNA): TGTGCCAGCAGCCAAGCAGTGACAGGGAACACTGAAGCTTTCTTT. Encoded protein: CASSQAVTGNTEAFF. The chain is built from TRBV4-2 and TRBJ1-1, with TRBD1 as a possible D gene (6 bases). The CDR3 is made up of 15 amino acids. CDR1 LGHNA and CDR2 YNFKEQ come from the germline V gene. With 1 base removed from V and 1 base from J, the gap between germline ends came to 10 bases.

The CDR3 DNA follows: TGTGCCAGCAGTAACTCCGGGACTAGCGGTTACGAGCAGTACTTC. The encoded protein is CASSNSGTSGYEQYF. J is TRBJ2-7 and V is TRBV28, with 11 bases aligning to TRBD2. In germline, CDR1 is MDHEN, CDR2 SYDVKM. The CDR3 runs 15 residues. With 5 bases clipped from V and 4 bases from J, the junction kept 7 bases outside the gene matches.

The chain links TRBV9 to TRBJ2-2, with 9 bases that match TRBD1. The CDR3 runs 13 residues. Germline V gene data show CDR1 as SGDLS and CDR2 as YYNGEE. J gave up 5 bases and V 6 bases, and 2 bases lay outside the gene matches. CDR3 coding DNA: TGTGCCAGCACGGGACAGGGAACCGGGGAGCTGTTTTTT. This sequence encodes CASTGQGTGELFF.

The rearrangement joins TRBV6-1 to TRBJ1-2; D uncertain. CDR1 is MNHNS and CDR2 is SASEGT in the germline V gene. Trimming cost V 4 bases and J 8 bases, with 14 bases left between them. The CDR3 is 13 amino acids. CDR3: CASSAPGLGGYTF. The DNA of the CDR3 is TGTGCCAGCAGTGCCCCGGGCCTGGGAGGCTACACCTTC.